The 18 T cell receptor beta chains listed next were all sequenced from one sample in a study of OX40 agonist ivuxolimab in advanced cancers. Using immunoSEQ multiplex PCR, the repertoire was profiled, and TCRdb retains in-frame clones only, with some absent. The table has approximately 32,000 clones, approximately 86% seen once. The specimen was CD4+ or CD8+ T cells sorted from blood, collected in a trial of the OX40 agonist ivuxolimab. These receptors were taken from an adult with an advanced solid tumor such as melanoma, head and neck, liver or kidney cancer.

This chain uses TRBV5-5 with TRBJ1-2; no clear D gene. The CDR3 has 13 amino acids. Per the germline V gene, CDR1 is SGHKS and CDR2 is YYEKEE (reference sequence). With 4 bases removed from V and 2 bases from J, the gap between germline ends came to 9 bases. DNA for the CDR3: TGTGCCAGCAGCCCGTTGGGGAACTATGGCTACACCTTC. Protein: CASSPLGNYGYTF.

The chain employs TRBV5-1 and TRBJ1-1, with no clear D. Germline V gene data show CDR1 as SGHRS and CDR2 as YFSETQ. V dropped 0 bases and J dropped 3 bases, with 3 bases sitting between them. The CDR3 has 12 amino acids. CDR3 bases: TGCGCCAGCAGCTTGGCGGACACTGAAGCTTTCTTT. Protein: CASSLADTEAFF. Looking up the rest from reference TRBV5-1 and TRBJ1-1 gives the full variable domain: KAGVTQTPRYLIKTRGQQVTLSCSPISGHRSVSWYQQTPGQGLQFLFEYFSETQRNKGNFPGRFSGRQFSNSRSEMNVSTLELGDSALYLCASSLADTEAFFGQGTRLTVV.

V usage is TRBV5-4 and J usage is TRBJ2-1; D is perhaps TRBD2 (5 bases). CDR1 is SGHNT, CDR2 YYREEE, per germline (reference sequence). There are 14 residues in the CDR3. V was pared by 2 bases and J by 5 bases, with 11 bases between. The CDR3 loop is CASSLEDWNNEQFF. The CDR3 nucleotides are TGTGCCAGCAGCTTAGAGGACTGGAACAATGAGCAGTTCTTC.

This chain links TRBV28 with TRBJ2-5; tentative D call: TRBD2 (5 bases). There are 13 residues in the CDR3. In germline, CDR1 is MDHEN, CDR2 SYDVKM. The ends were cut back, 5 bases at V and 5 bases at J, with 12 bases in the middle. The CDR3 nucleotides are TGTGCCAGCAGTCTGAAGGAGGCGGAGACCCAGTACTTC. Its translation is CASSLKEAETQYF.

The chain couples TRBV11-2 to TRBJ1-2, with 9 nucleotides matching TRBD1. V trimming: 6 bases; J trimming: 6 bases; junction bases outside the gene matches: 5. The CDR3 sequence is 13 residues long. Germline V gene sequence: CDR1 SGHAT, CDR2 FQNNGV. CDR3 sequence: CASRNRQGDGYTF. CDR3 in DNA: TGTGCCAGCAGAAATAGACAGGGGGATGGCTACACCTTC.

Written as DNA, the CDR3 is TGTGCCAGCAGTTTAAGAGGGGCGGGGAATCAGCCCCAGCATTTT. Translation: CASSLRGAGNQPQHF. This rearrangement joins TRBV28 to TRBJ1-5, with a possible D match to TRBD1 (5 bases). The V gene lost 2 bases and the J gene lost 4 bases, with 12 bases spanning the gap. The germline CDR1 and CDR2 sequences are MDHEN and SYDVKM. The CDR3 length is 15 residues.

Here the CDR3 reads CASSEATSGSTDTQYF. CDR3 coding DNA: TGTGCCAGCAGTGAAGCCACTAGCGGGTCCACAGATACGCAGTATTTT. The rearrangement joins TRBV2 to TRBJ2-3; TRBD2 matches at 9 bases. The CDR3 loop spans 16 amino acids. Germline V gene sequence: CDR1 SNHLY, CDR2 FYNNEI. The junction had 3 bases not matched to a gene; V was cut back by 0 bases and J by 2 bases.

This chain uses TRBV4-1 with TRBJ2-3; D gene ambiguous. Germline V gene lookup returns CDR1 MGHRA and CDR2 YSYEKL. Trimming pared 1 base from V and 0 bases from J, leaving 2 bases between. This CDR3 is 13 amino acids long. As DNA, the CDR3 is TGCGCCAGCAGCCAAGTGAGCACAGATACGCAGTATTTT. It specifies CASSQVSTDTQYF.

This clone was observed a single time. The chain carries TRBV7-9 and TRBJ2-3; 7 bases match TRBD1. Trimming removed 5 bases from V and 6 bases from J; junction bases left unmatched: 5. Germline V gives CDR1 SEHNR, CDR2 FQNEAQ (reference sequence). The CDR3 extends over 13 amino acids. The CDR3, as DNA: TGTGCCAGCAGCCAGACAGGGTTCGATACGCAGTATTTT. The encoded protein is CASSQTGFDTQYF.

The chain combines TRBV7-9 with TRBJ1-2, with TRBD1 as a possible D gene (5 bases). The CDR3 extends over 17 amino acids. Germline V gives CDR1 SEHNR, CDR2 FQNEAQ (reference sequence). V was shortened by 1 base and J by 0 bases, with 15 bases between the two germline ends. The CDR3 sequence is CASSLGGYAAANYGYTF. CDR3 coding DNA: TGTGCCAGCAGCTTAGGGGGGTATGCAGCAGCTAACTATGGCTACACCTTC.

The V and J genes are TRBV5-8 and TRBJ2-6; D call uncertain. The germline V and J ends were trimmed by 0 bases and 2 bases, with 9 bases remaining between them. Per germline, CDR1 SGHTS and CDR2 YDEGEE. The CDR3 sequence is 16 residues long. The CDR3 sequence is CASSLATATGANVLTF. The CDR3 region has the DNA TGTGCCAGCAGCTTGGCCACAGCAACTGGGGCCAACGTCCTGACTTTC.

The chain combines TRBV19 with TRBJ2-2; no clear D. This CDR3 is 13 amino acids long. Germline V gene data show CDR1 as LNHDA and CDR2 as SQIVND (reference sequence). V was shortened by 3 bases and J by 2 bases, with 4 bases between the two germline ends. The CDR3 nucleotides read TGTGCCAGTAGTATTGTAAACACCGGGGAGCTGTTTTTT. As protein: CASSIVNTGELFF.

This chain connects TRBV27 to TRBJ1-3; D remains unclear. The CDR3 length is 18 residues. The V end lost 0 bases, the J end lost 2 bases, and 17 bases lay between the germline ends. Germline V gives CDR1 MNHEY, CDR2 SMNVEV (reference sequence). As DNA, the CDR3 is TGTGCCAGCAGTTTATCGTGGTACCCGGAGGCACCTGGAAACACCATATATTTT. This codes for CASSLSWYPEAPGNTIYF.

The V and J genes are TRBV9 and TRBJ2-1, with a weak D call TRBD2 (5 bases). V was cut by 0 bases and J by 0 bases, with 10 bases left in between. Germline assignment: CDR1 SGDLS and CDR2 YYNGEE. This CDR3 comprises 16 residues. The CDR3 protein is CASSVGGGGSYNEQFF. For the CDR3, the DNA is TGTGCCAGCAGCGTAGGAGGAGGAGGCTCCTACAATGAGCAGTTCTTC.

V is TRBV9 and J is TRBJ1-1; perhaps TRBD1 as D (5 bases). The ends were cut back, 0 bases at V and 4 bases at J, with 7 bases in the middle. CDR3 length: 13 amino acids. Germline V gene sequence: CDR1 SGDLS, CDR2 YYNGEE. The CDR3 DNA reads TGTGCCAGCAGCGTAGTTGACAGCACTGAAGCTTTCTTT. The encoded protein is CASSVVDSTEAFF.

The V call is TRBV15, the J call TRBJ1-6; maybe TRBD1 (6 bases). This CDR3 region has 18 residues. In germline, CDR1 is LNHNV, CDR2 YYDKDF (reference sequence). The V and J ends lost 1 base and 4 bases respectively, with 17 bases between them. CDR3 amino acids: CATSRADSGAPYNSPLHF. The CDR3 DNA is TGTGCCACCAGCAGAGCGGACTCAGGGGCCCCTTATAATTCACCCCTCCACTTT.

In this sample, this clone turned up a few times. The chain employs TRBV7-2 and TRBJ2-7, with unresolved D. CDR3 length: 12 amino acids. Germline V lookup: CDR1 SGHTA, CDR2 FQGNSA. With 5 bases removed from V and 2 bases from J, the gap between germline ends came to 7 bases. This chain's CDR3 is CASSPAAYEQYF. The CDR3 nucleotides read TGTGCCAGCAGCCCCGCTGCCTACGAGCAGTACTTC.

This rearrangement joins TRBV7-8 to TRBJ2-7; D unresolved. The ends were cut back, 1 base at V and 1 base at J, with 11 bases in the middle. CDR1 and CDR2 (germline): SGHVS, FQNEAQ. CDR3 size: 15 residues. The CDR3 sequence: CASSLEPALSYEQYF. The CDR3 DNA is TGTGCCAGCAGCTTAGAGCCAGCTCTGTCCTACGAGCAGTACTTC.